The 11 T cell receptor beta chains presented below share a single source sample, sequenced in a study of T cells after yellow fever vaccination. TCRdb analysed the 5' RACE reads with MiXCR anew, one entry per CDR3 protein. This table holds around 180,000 distinct CDR3 sequences, 5.5% to 7.5% found once. The sequencing here drew on CD4+ T cells sorted from PBMCs, taken on the day of the first yellow fever vaccination. The receptors stem from a man between 18 and 29 years old who received the YFV17D yellow fever vaccine.

This clonotype has a count of ten or more. The chain has TRBV5-1 and TRBJ1-2; D is unclear. CDR1 SGHRS and CDR2 YFSETQ come from the germline V gene. The germline V and J ends were trimmed by 4 bases and 2 bases, with 9 bases remaining between them. This CDR3 is 13 amino acids long. The CDR3 DNA follows: TGCGCCAGCAGCAGGGCCGGGAACTATGGCTACACCTTC. This encodes CASSRAGNYGYTF.

The gene calls are TRBV7-2 and TRBJ2-6; 7 bases are a match to TRBD1. Germline V gene lookup returns CDR1 SGHTA and CDR2 FQGNSA. CDR3 length: 16 amino acids. V gave up 5 bases and J gave up 0 bases; unmatched junction bases: 4. CDR3: CASSARTGSGANVLTF. CDR3 DNA sequence: TGTGCCAGCAGCGCCCGGACAGGCTCTGGGGCCAACGTCCTGACTTTC.

This clonotype has at least ten counts. The chain couples TRBV24-1 to TRBJ1-6; a possible D gene is TRBD1 (5 bases). Between the trimmed V and J ends, which lost 8 bases and 7 bases, there was a span of 14 bases. Germline-derived CDR1 and CDR2 are KGHDR and SFDVKD. The CDR3 runs to 14 residues. This CDR3 reads CATTGDFENSPLHF. The CDR3 DNA reads as TGTGCCACCACGGGGGACTTCGAGAATTCACCCCTCCACTTT.

This clonotype was seen only a few times. This sequence joins TRBV12-3 or TRBV12-4 and TRBJ1-1; TRBD1 aligns across 12 bases. Trimming cost V 6 bases and J 7 bases; bases outside gene matches: 15. The CDR3 runs 17 residues. The CDR3 loop is CASSANPGQGAGGEAFF. The CDR3 DNA reads TGTGCCAGCAGCGCCAATCCGGGACAGGGGGCCGGGGGTGAAGCTTTCTTT.

This clonotype was seen a few times. The genes are TRBV6-2 or TRBV6-3 and TRBJ2-1, with 7 bases that match TRBD2. This CDR3 contains 15 residues. With V trimmed by 6 bases and J by 0 bases, 5 bases remained unmatched. The germline gives CDR1 MNHEY, CDR2 SVGEGT. DNA of the CDR3: TGTGCCAGCAGACGCGGGGGAAGCTCCTACAATGAGCAGTTCTTC. Translated: CASRRGGSSYNEQFF.

This clonotype was recorded at least ten times. The V gene is TRBV7-2, the J gene TRBJ2-2; no clear D gene. The CDR3 has 15 residues. CDR1 SGHTA and CDR2 FQGNSA come from the germline V gene. V lost 8 bases to trimming and J lost 1 base, with 14 bases between them. The CDR3 reads CASAIMPQNTGELFF. CDR3 bases: TGTGCCAGCGCCATAATGCCCCAGAACACCGGGGAGCTGTTTTTT.

The gene calls are TRBV7-9 and TRBJ1-4; 9 nucleotides agree with TRBD1. There are 14 residues in the CDR3. The V gene's germline CDR1 is SEHNR and CDR2 FQNEAQ (reference sequence). The J segment lost 8 bases and the V segment lost 8 bases, leaving 9 bases of the junction unmatched. The CDR3 sequence: CASGAGTGKEKLFF. Written as DNA, the CDR3 is TGTGCCAGCGGCGCCGGGACAGGGAAGGAAAAACTGTTTTTT.

This clonotype was seen at least ten times. The J gene is TRBJ2-1, the V gene TRBV7-2; D is unclear. Trimming left V 5 bases short and J 12 bases short, with 17 bases between. The CDR3 extends over 13 amino acids. The germline V gene encodes CDR1 SGHTA and CDR2 FQGNSA. CDR3 in DNA: TGTGCCAGCAGCCAAACCGTGGGGTCGAGGCAGTTCTTC. Amino acid sequence: CASSQTVGSRQFF.

This clonotype was found many times. V usage is TRBV21-1 and J usage is TRBJ2-3; the listed D gene, TRBD1, was not tested against the DNA. TRBV21-1 is described as a pseudogene. The length of the CDR3 is 19 residues. The CDR3 bases are TGTGCCAGCAGCACACATAGGGGGACAGGGCGCACTAGCACAGATACGCAGTATTTT. Its translation: CASSTHRGTGRTSTDTQYF.

This clonotype showed up many times. The chain uses TRBV3-1 and TRBJ1-4; 9 bases align to TRBD1. J gave up 4 bases and V 3 bases, and 3 bases lay outside the gene matches. The CDR3 spans 15 residues. The germline V gene has CDR1 LGHDT and CDR2 YNNKEL (reference sequence). Written as DNA, the CDR3 is TGTGCCAGCAGCCAGACAGGGGGGAATAATGAAAAACTGTTTTTT. Residues: CASSQTGGNNEKLFF. Together with reference TRBV3-1 and TRBJ1-4, the CDR3 gives the full variable domain: DTAVSQTPKYLVTQMGNDKSIKCEQNLGHDTMYWYKQDSKKFLKIMFSYNNKELIINETVPNRFSPKSPDKAHLNLHINSLELGDSAVYFCASSQTGGNNEKLFFGSGTQLSVL.

This clonotype has a count of ten or more. The CDR3 sequence: CASSDFSTGDDNEQFF. The CDR3 region has the DNA TGTGCCAGCAGTGACTTTTCGACAGGGGACGACAATGAGCAGTTCTTC. The rearrangement links TRBV25-1 to TRBJ2-1; TRBD1 agrees at 8 bases. The CDR3 extends over 16 amino acids. From germline, CDR1 is MGHDK and CDR2 SYGVNS. The V segment lost 3 bases and the J segment 5 bases; nucleotides outside the gene matches: 9.